The source of this T cell receptor (beta chain) is a study of beta chain features in type 1 diabetes. With respect to this clone: Its antigen is still unknown.

Study observations and caveats: In all four CD4+ subsets, TCRB CDR3 length was significantly, moderately reduced in type 1 diabetes.

TCRB transcripts that were expressed got sequenced, as all of the isolated RNA had been reverse transcribed. Clones were sequenced by immunoSEQ multiplex PCR, and TCRdb holds only the in-frame ones, with some missing. The data show some 300,000 clones, approximately 8.1% seen once. The receptor was isolated from a woman under 30 in good health. Specimen: central memory CD4+ T cells from blood.

The CDR3 reads CASSSRDRDPLNTEAFF. CDR3 sequence (DNA): TGTGCCAGCAGCTCCCGGGACAGGGATCCCTTGAACACTGAAGCTTTCTTT. The rearrangement joins TRBV7-9 to TRBJ1-1, with 9 nucleotides matching TRBD1. Trimming took 4 bases from V and 0 from J; bases not matched to a gene: 9. CDR1 SEHNR and CDR2 FQNEAQ come from the germline V gene (reference sequence). The CDR3 consists of 17 residues.